This is a list of T cell receptor beta chains from one sample in a study of T cell repertoires in cytomegalovirus infection. Antigens for these TCRs are unknown. From the reads, TCRdb called clonotypes with MiXCR, one entry per CDR3 protein. The sample carries around 300,000 distinct CDR3 sequences, under 25% recorded once. Sequenced material: cultured PBMCs, taken from culture after CMV antigen stimulation. The receptors shown here come from a human donor in good health (CMV status not recorded). Some clones in this sample may be carry-over from other donors' samples. Each CDR3 is given with its conserved first and last residue. D genes are given only for firm matches. Clone sizes are given selectively: once, few, many, or a class where the clone is expanded.

J gene: TRBJ2-3
V gene: TRBV27
clone size: NA
D gene: TRBD2
CDR3 protein: CASSLLSGRAADTQYF
CDR3 DNA: TGTGCCAGCAGTTTGCTTAGCGGGAGGGCGGCAGATACGCAGTATTTT

J gene: TRBJ1-6
V gene: TRBV12-3/TRBV12-4
clone size: many
D gene: TRBD1
CDR3 protein: CASKPGDRGGNSPLHF
CDR3 DNA: TGTGCCAGCAAACCCGGAGACAGGGGAGGGAATTCACCCCTCCACTTT

J gene: TRBJ2-3
V gene: TRBV7-2
clone size: many
D gene: NA
CDR3 protein: CASSLLRVTQYF
CDR3 DNA: TGTGCCAGCAGCCTCCTCCGTGTTACGCAGTATTTT

J gene: TRBJ2-5
V gene: TRBV11-3
clone size: few
D gene: NA
CDR3 protein: CASSPFYRETQYF
CDR3 DNA: TGTGCCAGCAGCCCCTTTTATAGGGAGACCCAGTACTTC

J gene: TRBJ1-6
V gene: TRBV5-1
clone size: few
D gene: NA
CDR3 protein: CASSLDSGNSPLHF
CDR3 DNA: TGCGCCAGCAGCTTGGATTCGGGAAATTCACCCCTCCACTTT

J gene: TRBJ1-1
V gene: TRBV12-3/TRBV12-4
clone size: few
D gene: TRBD1
CDR3 protein: CASSRQGRSTEAFF
CDR3 DNA: TGTGCCAGCAGTAGACAGGGGCGGAGCACTGAAGCTTTCTTT

J gene: TRBJ2-1
V gene: TRBV24-1
clone size: NA
D gene: TRBD2
CDR3 protein: CATSDFAGRGNEQFF
CDR3 DNA: TGTGCCACCAGTGATTTCGCGGGGAGGGGAAATGAGCAGTTCTTC

J gene: TRBJ1-5
V gene: TRBV7-2
clone size: many
D gene: NA
CDR3 protein: CASSLVGGSNQPQHF
CDR3 DNA: TGTGCCAGCAGCTTAGTGGGGGGGAGCAATCAGCCCCAGCATTTT

J gene: TRBJ1-2
V gene: TRBV4-1
clone size: few
D gene: TRBD1
CDR3 protein: CASSFYRDSGDGYTF
CDR3 DNA: TGCGCCAGCAGCTTTTACCGGGACAGTGGGGATGGCTACACCTTC

J gene: TRBJ2-5
V gene: TRBV28
clone size: NA
D gene: NA
CDR3 protein: CASSRGSGLQETQYF
CDR3 DNA: TGTGCCAGCAGCCGGGGGTCGGGGCTCCAAGAGACCCAGTACTTC

J gene: TRBJ1-1
V gene: TRBV10-2
clone size: few
D gene: NA
CDR3 protein: CASRMEYTEAFF
CDR3 DNA: TGCGCCAGCAGGATGGAGTACACTGAAGCTTTCTTT

J gene: TRBJ1-5
V gene: TRBV19
clone size: NA
D gene: NA
CDR3 protein: CASSTQLHQPQHF
CDR3 DNA: TGTGCCAGTAGTACCCAATTGCATCAGCCCCAGCATTTT

J gene: TRBJ1-4
V gene: TRBV20-1
clone size: few
D gene: NA
CDR3 protein: CSARDQRDGGEKLFF
CDR3 DNA: TGCAGTGCTAGAGATCAAAGGGACGGTGGGGAAAAACTGTTTTTT

J gene: TRBJ2-5
V gene: TRBV12-3/TRBV12-4
clone size: NA
D gene: NA
CDR3 protein: CASSQRTSQETQYF
CDR3 DNA: TGTGCCAGCAGTCAAAGGACATCCCAAGAGACCCAGTACTTC

J gene: TRBJ2-6
V gene: TRBV4-1
clone size: few
D gene: NA
CDR3 protein: CASSQDIWEAGANVLTF
CDR3 DNA: TGCGCCAGCAGCCAAGATATATGGGAAGCTGGGGCCAACGTCCTGACTTTC

J gene: TRBJ1-4
V gene: TRBV7-8
clone size: many
D gene: TRBD1
CDR3 protein: CASSFRQGYNEKLFF
CDR3 DNA: TGTGCCAGCAGCTTCAGACAGGGATATAATGAAAAACTGTTTTTT

J gene: TRBJ1-1
V gene: TRBV5-1
clone size: few
D gene: NA
CDR3 protein: CASSSRASRNTEAFF
CDR3 DNA: TGCGCCAGCAGCTCAAGAGCCTCTAGGAACACTGAAGCTTTCTTT

J gene: TRBJ2-7
V gene: TRBV25-1
clone size: NA
D gene: NA
CDR3 protein: CASDQGGGSRYEQYF
CDR3 DNA: TGTGCCAGCGATCAGGGAGGGGGAAGCCGCTACGAGCAGTACTTC

J gene: TRBJ1-2
V gene: TRBV9
clone size: NA
D gene: TRBD1
CDR3 protein: CASSPFARVRTGVEGYTF
CDR3 DNA: TGTGCCAGCAGCCCCTTCGCCCGGGTTCGGACAGGGGTAGAAGGCTACACCTTC

J gene: TRBJ1-1
V gene: TRBV7-6
clone size: NA
D gene: NA
CDR3 protein: CASSQGSEAFF
CDR3 DNA: TGTGCCAGCAGCCAGGGGAGTGAAGCTTTCTTT

J gene: TRBJ2-7
V gene: TRBV7-7
clone size: few
D gene: NA
CDR3 protein: CASSLGPHYEQYF
CDR3 DNA: TGTGCCAGCAGCTTAGGCCCACACTACGAGCAGTACTTC

J gene: TRBJ1-1
V gene: TRBV12-3/TRBV12-4
clone size: many
D gene: NA
CDR3 protein: CASSSQPNTEAFF
CDR3 DNA: TGTGCCAGCAGTTCCCAACCAAACACTGAAGCTTTCTTT

J gene: TRBJ2-1
V gene: TRBV20-1
clone size: few
D gene: NA
CDR3 protein: CSARTGGSRNEQFF
CDR3 DNA: TGCAGTGCTAGGACCGGTGGGAGTCGCAATGAGCAGTTCTTC